This T cell receptor (beta chain) was captured in a study of blood T cell repertoires in COVID-19. Participant reports of clinical history set cohort assignment. The data were produced by immunoSEQ multiplex PCR, yet TCRdb's version contains in-frame clones alone and is incomplete. The sample consists of under 250,000 clones, 80% to 90% of them appearing once. The TCR comes from a woman in her 30s who had been exposed to COVID-19. The sequencing input was PBMCs or T cells enriched from blood (not recorded which).

The CDR3 region is CASRDTGAHTEAFF. The CDR3 DNA is TGCGCCAGCAGGGATACAGGGGCGCACACTGAAGCTTTCTTT. The chain combines TRBV10-2 with TRBJ1-1, with 7 bases matching TRBD1. The CDR3 extends over 14 amino acids. V shed 6 bases and J 3 bases; nucleotides not matched to a gene: 7. The germline gives CDR1 WSHSY, CDR2 SAAADI.